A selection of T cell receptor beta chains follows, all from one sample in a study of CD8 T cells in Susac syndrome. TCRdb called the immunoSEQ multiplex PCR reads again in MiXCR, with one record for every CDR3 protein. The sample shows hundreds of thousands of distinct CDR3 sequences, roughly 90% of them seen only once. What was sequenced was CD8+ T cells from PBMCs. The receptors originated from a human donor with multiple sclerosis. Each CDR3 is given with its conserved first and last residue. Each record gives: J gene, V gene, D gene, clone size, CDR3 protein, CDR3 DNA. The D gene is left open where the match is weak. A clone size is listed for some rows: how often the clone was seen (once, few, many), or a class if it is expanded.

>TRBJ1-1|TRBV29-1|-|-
CSAEGNREEGTEAFF
TGCAGCGCCGAGGGGAACAGGGAGGAGGGCACTGAAGCTTTCTTT
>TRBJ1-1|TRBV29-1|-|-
CSVDGLVRTEAFF
TGCAGCGTCGACGGGCTAGTTAGGACTGAAGCTTTCTTT
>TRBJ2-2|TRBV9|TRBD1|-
CASSVGQGATGELFF
TGTGCCAGCAGCGTAGGACAGGGCGCCACCGGGGAGCTGTTTTTT
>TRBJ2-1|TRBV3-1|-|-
CASSQDYTRYEQFF
TGTGCCAGCAGCCAAGATTACACTAGGTATGAGCAGTTCTTC
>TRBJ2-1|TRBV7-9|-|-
CASILGGLSVNEQFF
TGTGCCAGCATTCTCGGCGGACTATCGGTTAATGAGCAGTTCTTC
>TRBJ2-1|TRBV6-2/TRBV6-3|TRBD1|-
CASSYGDRENNEQFF
TGTGCCAGCAGTTATGGTGACAGGGAGAATAATGAGCAGTTCTTC
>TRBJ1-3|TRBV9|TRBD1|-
CASSAGGRSENTIYF
TGTGCCAGCAGCGCAGGGGGCCGCTCTGAAAACACCATATATTTT
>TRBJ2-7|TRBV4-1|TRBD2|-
CASSQDVAGNAYEQYF
TGCGCCAGCAGCCAAGATGTAGCGGGCAATGCCTACGAGCAGTACTTC
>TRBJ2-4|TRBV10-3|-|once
CAISESITTGHLAKNIQYF
TGTGCCATCAGTGAGTCGATAACGACAGGACATTTAGCCAAAAACATTCAGTACTTC
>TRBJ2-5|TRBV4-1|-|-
CASSQKKGVSGTETQYF
TGCGCCAGCAGCCAAAAGAAGGGTGTCAGTGGGACGGAGACCCAGTACTTC
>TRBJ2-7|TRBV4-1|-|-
CASSQAGDSYYEQYF
TGCGCCAGCAGCCAAGCCGGGGATTCTTATTACGAGCAGTACTTC
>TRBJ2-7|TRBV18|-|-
CASSPPLGGPSYEQYF
TGTGCCAGCTCACCACCGCTTGGCGGACCCTCCTACGAGCAGTACTTC
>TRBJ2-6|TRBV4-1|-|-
CASSQGQGSGANVLTF
TGCGCCAGCAGCCAAGGTCAAGGGTCCGGGGCCAACGTCCTGACTTTC
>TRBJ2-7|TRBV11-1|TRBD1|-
CASSLTGVPYEQYF
TGTGCCAGCAGCCTTACAGGGGTCCCCTACGAGCAGTACTTC
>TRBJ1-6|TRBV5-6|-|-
CASSSGGSPLHF
TGTGCCAGCAGCTCGGGGGGGAGTCCCCTCCACTTT
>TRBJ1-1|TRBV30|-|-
CAWSGLMPAGMNTEAFF
TGTGCCTGGAGTGGACTTATGCCTGCCGGCATGAACACTGAAGCTTTCTTT
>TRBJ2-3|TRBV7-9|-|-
CASPEDPNDLTDTQYF
TGTGCCAGCCCGGAGGACCCGAATGATCTCACAGATACGCAGTATTTT
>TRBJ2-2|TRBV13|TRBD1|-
CATGQANTGELFF
TGTGCCACGGGACAGGCGAACACCGGGGAGCTGTTTTTT
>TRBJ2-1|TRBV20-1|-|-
CSARQGLLLYNEQFF
TGCAGTGCTAGACAGGGACTCCTACTTTACAATGAGCAGTTCTTC
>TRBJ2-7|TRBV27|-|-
CASSSLGFRGDEQYF
TGTGCCAGCAGTAGTCTTGGATTCCGGGGCGACGAGCAGTACTTC
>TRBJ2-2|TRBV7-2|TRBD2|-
CASSSPLSGTENTGELFF
TGTGCCAGCAGCTCACCCCTTAGCGGGACCGAGAACACCGGGGAGCTGTTTTTT
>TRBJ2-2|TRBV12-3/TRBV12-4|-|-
CASSSFGPSTGELFF
TGTGCCAGCAGCTCGTTCGGCCCGAGCACCGGGGAGCTGTTTTTT
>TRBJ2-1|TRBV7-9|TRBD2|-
CASGPSGVKDNEQFF
TGTGCCAGCGGCCCTAGCGGTGTAAAAGACAATGAGCAGTTCTTC
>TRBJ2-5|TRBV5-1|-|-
CASSFASRLARETQYF
TGCGCCAGCAGCTTTGCATCCCGGCTAGCGCGGGAGACCCAGTACTTC
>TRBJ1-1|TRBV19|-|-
CASSLWGLEDTEAFF
TGTGCCAGTAGTCTTTGGGGGCTGGAGGACACTGAAGCTTTCTTT
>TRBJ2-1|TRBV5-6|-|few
CASSPLSSYNEQFF
TGTGCCAGCAGCCCTCTTAGCTCCTACAATGAGCAGTTCTTC
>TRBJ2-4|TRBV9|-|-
CASSAPGSGGVSKNIQYF
TGTGCCAGCAGCGCGCCTGGGTCCGGAGGCGTCTCCAAAAACATTCAGTACTTC
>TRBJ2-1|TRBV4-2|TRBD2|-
CASSSGRNEQFF
TGTGCCAGTTCTAGCGGGAGGAATGAGCAGTTCTTC
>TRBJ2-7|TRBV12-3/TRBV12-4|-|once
CASRSGLSYEQYF
TGTGCCAGCAGATCGGGACTTTCCTACGAGCAGTACTTC
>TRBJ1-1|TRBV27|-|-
CASSLSDMNTEAFF
TGTGCCAGCAGTTTATCCGACATGAACACTGAAGCTTTCTTT
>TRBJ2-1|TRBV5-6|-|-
CASSWAGSNEQFF
TGTGCCAGCAGCTGGGCGGGATCAAATGAGCAGTTCTTC
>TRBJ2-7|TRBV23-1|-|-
CAPTPRENEQYF
TGCGCCCCCACACCCAGGGAAAACGAGCAGTACTTC
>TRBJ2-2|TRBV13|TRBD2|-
CASSSGGTRSGELFF
TGTGCCAGCAGCTCTGGCGGGACTAGATCCGGGGAGCTGTTTTTT
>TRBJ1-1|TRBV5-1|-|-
CASSLGARSEAFF
TGCGCCAGCAGCTTGGGGGCCAGGTCTGAAGCTTTCTTT
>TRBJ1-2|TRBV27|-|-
CASSPGFTNYGYTF
TGTGCCAGCAGTCCCGGGTTTACTAACTATGGCTACACCTTC
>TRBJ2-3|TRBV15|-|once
CATSREGLGPFTDTQYF
TGTGCCACCAGCAGAGAAGGTCTGGGGCCATTCACAGATACGCAGTATTTT
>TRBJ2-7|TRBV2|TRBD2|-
CASSGFSSGGAPSYEQYF
TGTGCCAGCAGCGGTTTTTCTAGCGGGGGGGCCCCGTCCTACGAGCAGTACTTC
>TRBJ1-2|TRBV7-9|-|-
CASSLDGGYYGYTF
TGTGCCAGCAGCTTAGATGGAGGGTACTATGGCTACACCTTC
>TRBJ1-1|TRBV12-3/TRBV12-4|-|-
CASSLPHEAFF
TGTGCCAGCAGTTTACCCCATGAAGCTTTCTTT
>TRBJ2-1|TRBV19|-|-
CASSDRQGNEQFF
TGTGCCAGTAGTGACCGCCAAGGCAATGAGCAGTTCTTC
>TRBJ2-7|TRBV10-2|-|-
CASSDSTYEQYF
TGCGCCAGCAGTGACAGTACCTACGAGCAGTACTTC
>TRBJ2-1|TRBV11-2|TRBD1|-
CASSLEGQGRHEQFF
TGTGCCAGCAGCTTAGAGGGACAGGGGAGGCATGAGCAGTTCTTC
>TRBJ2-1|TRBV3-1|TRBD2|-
CASSQELAGEVDEQFF
TGTGCCAGCAGCCAGGAACTAGCGGGAGAGGTCGATGAGCAGTTCTTC
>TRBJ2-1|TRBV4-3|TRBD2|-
CASRGRADNEQFF
TGCGCCAGCCGCGGGAGGGCTGACAATGAGCAGTTCTTC
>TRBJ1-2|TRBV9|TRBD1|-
CASSGRGRTGGGYGYTF
TGTGCCAGCAGCGGACGTGGGAGGACAGGGGGCGGCTATGGCTACACCTTC
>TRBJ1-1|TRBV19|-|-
CASSKYIPQEEAFF
TGTGCCAGTAGTAAGTACATACCACAGGAAGAAGCTTTCTTT
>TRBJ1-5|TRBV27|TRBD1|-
CASSSRDRGLMGQPQHF
TGTGCCAGCAGTTCTAGGGACAGGGGACTTATGGGTCAGCCCCAGCATTTT